The clone carrying this T cell receptor (beta chain) was found many times. Its specificity is not known. Using RNA transcripts as the source, TCR beta CDR3 regions were amplified. HTBI primers were employed in a first-round RT-PCR of the TCR CDR3. TCRdb redid the calling of the multiplex PCR reads with MiXCR, one entry per CDR3 protein. The sample comprises under 800,000 distinct CDR3 sequences, around 15% of which are singletons, and 9.5% to 13% rests with the top ten. Exclusion followed for patients with uncontrolled infection, other autoimmune disease, pregnancy or lactation. Diagnosis relied on clinical symptoms, serum thyroxine and TRAb, thyroid ultrasound and orbital computed tomography. This CDR3 is built from 15 residues. V lost 6 bases to trimming and J lost 7 bases; unmatched junction nucleotides: 10. Germline V lookup: CDR1 MNHEY, CDR2 SMNVEV (reference sequence). This entry comes from a study of T cells in Graves' hyperthyroidism and ophthalmopathy. Study observations and caveats: Ophthalmopathy was model-predicted a median roughly six months pre-onset.

V is TRBV27 and J is TRBJ1-4; 8 bases agree with TRBD1. The receptor comes from a woman younger than 35 with Graves' hyperthyroidism. Source material: blood. For the CDR3, the DNA is TGTGCCAGCAGCTCGACAGGGGTGGATGGTGAAAAACTGTTTTTT. It specifies CASSSTGVDGEKLFF.